The entry below gives a single T cell receptor beta chain sequence along with its context. Its cognate antigen has yet to be identified. No base-level quality is on record; no much larger clone is a single base apart. Measured from the cysteine to the phenylalanine, the CDR3 is 13 residues long. Here the CDR3 DNA is all that survives: 39 bases in frame from base 1. The germline V gene provides CDR1 ENHRY and CDR2 SYGVKD. Clipping removes 0 bases from V and 8 bases from J, with 2 as the unmatched junction base count. The immunoSEQ Assay, a bias-controlled multiplex PCR, was used to amplify TCRbeta CDR3 regions from genomic DNA. The authors' pipeline ran thus. Nucleated cell counts per sample were estimated from amplification of reference gene primers within the assay. Sequence reads were collapsed and filtered to measure the absolute abundance of every unique TCRbeta CDR3 rearrangement. For each sample, productive Simpson clonality was calculated as the square root of Simpson's diversity index over productive rearrangements. TCRdb limited this immuneACCESS table to in-frame rearrangements with V and J called. A share of clones is missing; checked studies link under half to unresolved V genes, and the rest is unexplained. The V and J calls and clone size were taken over from that table, and D and trimming were inferred from the DNA. A total of 150,000 to 200,000 clones appear in this sample, over 70% of them only once. 10% to 15% of the sample rests with the top ten.

This specimen comes from a study of blood T cell repertoires in COVID-19 (dated by TCRdb to about 2020). About the study as a whole: Samples covering the acute and convalescent phases of COVID-19 were provided by collaborators in the United States, Italy and Spain. Samples were obtained from the ongoing ImmuneRACE study (first 160 participants) and from 1,200 or so subjects provided by 6 global collaborators. The material from the prospective study consisted of cDNA or gDNA derived from T cells, B-cell-depleted T cells, or PBMCs. A de-identified subject ID, COVID-19 status, age in years and sex were almost always included in the sample metadata. HLA class I and class II types, where available, came from metadata supplied by the sample provider rather than from assay-based typing. The dataset comprised deeply sampled blood TCRbeta repertoires from subjects exposed to, actively infected with, or recovered from COVID-19. A freely available public database, intended as a resource for researchers studying the immune response to SARS-CoV-2, is where the repertoires were released.

Participants in the prospective study were enrolled through a virtual design, were aged roughly 18 to 95 years, and lived in approximately 24 United States geographic areas. In the prospective study, participants were assigned to cohorts based on the clinical history participants reported in a screening survey and a study questionnaire. Recovered participants in ImmuneRACE Cohort 3 were defined by two consecutive negative NP/OP PCR tests, clearance by a healthcare professional, or resolution of symptoms. In the prospective study, mobile phlebotomists collected whole blood, serum and a nasopharyngeal or oropharyngeal swab from each participant. Over an approximately 2-month period, participants in the prospective study had the option of providing additional blood draws and questionnaires. Before DNA extraction, blood samples from the prospective study were shipped at room temperature or frozen.

Study-level results and caveats: The quantity of clinical and demographic metadata differed by source and by participant and was supplied without curation.

This chain is built from TRBV10-3 and TRBJ1-1, with 8 bases in between that match TRBD1. Input material: PBMCs or T cells enriched from blood (not recorded which). This receptor was taken from a woman aged 55 to 70 who had recovered from COVID-19. Here is the DNA: TGTGCCATCAGTGAGTCTGGGGACAGGGAAGCTTTCTTT. Its protein product is CAISESGDREAFF.